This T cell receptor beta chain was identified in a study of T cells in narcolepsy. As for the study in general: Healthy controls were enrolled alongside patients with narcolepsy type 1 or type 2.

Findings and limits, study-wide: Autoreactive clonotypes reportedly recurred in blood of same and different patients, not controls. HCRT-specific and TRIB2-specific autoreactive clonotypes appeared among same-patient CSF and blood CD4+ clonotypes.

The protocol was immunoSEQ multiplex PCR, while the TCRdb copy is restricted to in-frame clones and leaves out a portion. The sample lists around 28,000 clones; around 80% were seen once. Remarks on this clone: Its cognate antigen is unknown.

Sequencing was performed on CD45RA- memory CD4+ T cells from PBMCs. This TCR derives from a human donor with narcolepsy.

The CDR3 region is CASSDYPNTEAFF. The CDR3 nucleotides read TGTGCCAGCAGTGATTATCCGAACACTGAAGCTTTCTTT. The V call is TRBV6-1, the J call TRBJ1-1; D gene unclear. V was clipped by 3 bases and J by 1 base, with 6 bases between them. The CDR3 extends over 13 amino acids. Per the germline V gene, CDR1 is MNHNS and CDR2 is SASEGT.